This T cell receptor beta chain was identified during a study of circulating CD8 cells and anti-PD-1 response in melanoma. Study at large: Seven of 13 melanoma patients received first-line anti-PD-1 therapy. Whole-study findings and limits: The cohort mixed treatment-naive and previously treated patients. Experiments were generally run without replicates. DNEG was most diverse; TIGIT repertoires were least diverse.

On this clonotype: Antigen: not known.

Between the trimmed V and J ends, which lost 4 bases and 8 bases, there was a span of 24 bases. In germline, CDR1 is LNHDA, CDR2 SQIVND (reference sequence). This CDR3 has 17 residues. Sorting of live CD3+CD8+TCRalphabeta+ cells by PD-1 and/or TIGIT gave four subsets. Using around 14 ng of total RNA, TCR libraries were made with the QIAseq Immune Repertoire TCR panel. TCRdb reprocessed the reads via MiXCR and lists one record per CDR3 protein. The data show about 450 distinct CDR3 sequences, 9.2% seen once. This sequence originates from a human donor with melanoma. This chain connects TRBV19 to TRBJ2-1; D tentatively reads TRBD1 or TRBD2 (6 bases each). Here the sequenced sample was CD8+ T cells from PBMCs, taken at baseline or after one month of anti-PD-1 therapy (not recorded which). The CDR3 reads CASSRGRGPRSSDEQFF. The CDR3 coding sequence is TGTGCCAGTAGTAGAGGTCGGGGGCCGAGGTCCTCCGATGAGCAGTTCTTC.